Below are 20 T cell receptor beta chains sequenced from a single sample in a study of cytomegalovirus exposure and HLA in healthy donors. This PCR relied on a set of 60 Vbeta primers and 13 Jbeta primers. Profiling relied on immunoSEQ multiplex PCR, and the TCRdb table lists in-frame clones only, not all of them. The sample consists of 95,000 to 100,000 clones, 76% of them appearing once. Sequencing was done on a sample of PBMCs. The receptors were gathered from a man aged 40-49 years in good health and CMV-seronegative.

CDR3 loop: CASTQLDAVTDTQYF. The DNA of the CDR3 is TGTGCCAGCACCCAACTCGATGCGGTCACAGATACGCAGTATTTT. V gene TRBV9 combines with J gene TRBJ2-3; no firm D call. With 6 bases removed from V and 2 bases from J, the gap between germline ends came to 16 bases. CDR1 SGDLS and CDR2 YYNGEE come from the germline V gene. The CDR3 has 15 residues.

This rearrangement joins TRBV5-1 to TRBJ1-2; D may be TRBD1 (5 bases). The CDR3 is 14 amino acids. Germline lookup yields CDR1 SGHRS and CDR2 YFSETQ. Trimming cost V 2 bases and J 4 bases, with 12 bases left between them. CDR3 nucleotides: TGCGCCAGCAGCTTATCCCGGGACTTCTATGGCTACACCTTC. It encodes CASSLSRDFYGYTF.

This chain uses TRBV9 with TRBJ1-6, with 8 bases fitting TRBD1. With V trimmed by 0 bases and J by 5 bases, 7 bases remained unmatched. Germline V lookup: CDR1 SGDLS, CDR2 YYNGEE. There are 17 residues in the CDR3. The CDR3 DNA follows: TGTGCCAGCAGCGTAGGTCCAGGGGGCTTCAATAATTCACCCCTCCACTTT. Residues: CASSVGPGGFNNSPLHF.

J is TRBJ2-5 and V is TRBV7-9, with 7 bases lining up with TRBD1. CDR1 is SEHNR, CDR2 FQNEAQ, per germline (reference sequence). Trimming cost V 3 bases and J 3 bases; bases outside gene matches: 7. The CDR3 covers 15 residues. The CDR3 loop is CASSFLPGTEETQYF. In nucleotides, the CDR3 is TGTGCCAGCAGCTTCCTTCCCGGGACAGAAGAGACCCAGTACTTC. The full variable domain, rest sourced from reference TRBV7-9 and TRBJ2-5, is DTGVSQNPRHKITKRGQNVTFRCDPISEHNRLYWYRQTLGQGPEFLTYFQNEAQLEKSRLLSDRFSAERPKGSFSTLEIQRTEQGDSAMYLCASSFLPGTEETQYFGPGTRLLVL.

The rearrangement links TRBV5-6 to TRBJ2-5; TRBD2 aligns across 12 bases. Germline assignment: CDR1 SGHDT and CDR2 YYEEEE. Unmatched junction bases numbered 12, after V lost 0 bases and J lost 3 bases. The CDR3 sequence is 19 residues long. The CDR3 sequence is CASSLVIASGRAWKETQYF. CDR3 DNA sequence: TGTGCCAGCAGCTTGGTAATCGCTAGCGGGAGGGCCTGGAAAGAGACCCAGTACTTC.

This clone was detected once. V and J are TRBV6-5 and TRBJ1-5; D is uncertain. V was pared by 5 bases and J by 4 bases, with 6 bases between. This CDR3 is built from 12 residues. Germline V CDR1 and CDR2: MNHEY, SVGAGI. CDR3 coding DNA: TGTGCCAGCAGTCGAGTAAATCAGCCCCAGCATTTT. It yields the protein CASSRVNQPQHF.

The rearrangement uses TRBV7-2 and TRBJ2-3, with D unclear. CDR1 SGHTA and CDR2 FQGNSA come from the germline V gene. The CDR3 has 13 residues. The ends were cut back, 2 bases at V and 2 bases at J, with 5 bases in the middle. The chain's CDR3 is CASSLYSTDTQYF. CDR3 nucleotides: TGTGCCAGCAGCTTATACTCCACAGATACGCAGTATTTT.

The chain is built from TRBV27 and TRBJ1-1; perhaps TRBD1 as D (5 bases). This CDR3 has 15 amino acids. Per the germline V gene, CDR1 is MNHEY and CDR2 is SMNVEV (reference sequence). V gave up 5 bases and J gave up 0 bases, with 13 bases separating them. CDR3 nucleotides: TGTGCCAGCAGTCGTTGGGGCAGGATGAACACTGAAGCTTTCTTT. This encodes CASSRWGRMNTEAFF.

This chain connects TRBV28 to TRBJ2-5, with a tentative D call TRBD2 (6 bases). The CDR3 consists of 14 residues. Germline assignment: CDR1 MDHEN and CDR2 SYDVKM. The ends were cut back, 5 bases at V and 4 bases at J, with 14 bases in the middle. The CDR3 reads CASSASLGGETQYF. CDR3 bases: TGTGCCAGCAGTGCTAGCCTCGGGGGAGAGACCCAGTACTTC.

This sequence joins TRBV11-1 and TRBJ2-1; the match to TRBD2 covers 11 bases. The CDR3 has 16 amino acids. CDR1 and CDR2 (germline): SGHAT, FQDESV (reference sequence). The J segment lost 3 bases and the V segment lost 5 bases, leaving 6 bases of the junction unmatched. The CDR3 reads CASSTTSGAFYNEQFF. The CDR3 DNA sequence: TGTGCCAGCAGCACGACTAGCGGGGCGTTCTACAATGAGCAGTTCTTC.

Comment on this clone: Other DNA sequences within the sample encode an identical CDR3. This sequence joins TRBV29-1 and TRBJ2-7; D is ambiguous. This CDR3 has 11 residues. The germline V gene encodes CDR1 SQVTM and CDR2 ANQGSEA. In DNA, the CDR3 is TGCAGTGTACCTGGCGGCGGCGAGCAGTACTTC. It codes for CSVPGGGEQYF.

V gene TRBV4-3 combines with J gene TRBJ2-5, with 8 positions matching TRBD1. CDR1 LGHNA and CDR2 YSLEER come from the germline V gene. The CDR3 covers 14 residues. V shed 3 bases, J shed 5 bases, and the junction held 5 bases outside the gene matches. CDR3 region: CASSHQGAVETQYF. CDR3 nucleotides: TGCGCCAGCAGCCATCAGGGGGCCGTGGAGACCCAGTACTTC.

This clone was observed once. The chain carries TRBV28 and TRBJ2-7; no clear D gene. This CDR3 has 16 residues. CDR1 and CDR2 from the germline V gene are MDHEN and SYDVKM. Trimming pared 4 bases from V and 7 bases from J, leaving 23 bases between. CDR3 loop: CASSYISRPESYEQYF. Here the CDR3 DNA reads TGTGCCAGCAGTTACATATCTAGACCCGAGAGTTATGAGCAGTACTTC.

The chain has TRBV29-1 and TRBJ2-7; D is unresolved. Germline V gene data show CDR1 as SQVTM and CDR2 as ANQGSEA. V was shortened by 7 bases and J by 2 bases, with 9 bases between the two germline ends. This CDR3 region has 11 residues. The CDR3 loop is CSGSGPYEQYF. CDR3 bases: TGCAGCGGGAGTGGCCCCTACGAGCAGTACTTC.

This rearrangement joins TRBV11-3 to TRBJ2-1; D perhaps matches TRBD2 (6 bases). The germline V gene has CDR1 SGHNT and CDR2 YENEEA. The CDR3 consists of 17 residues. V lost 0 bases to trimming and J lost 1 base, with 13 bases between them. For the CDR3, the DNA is TGTGCCAGCAGCTTAGAGGGGGGTGGCAAATCCTACAATGAGCAGTTCTTC. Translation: CASSLEGGGKSYNEQFF.

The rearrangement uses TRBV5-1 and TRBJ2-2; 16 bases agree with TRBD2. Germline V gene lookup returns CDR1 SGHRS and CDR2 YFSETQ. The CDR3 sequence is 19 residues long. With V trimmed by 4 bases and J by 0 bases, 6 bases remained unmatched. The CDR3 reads CASSPGLAGGAANTGELFF. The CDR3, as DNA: TGCGCCAGCAGCCCGGGACTAGCGGGGGGGGCGGCGAACACCGGGGAGCTGTTTTTT.

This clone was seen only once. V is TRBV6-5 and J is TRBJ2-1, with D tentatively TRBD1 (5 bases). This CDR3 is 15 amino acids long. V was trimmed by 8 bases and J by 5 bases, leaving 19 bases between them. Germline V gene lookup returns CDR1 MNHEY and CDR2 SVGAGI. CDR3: CASADKGLGNNEQFF. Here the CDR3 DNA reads TGTGCCAGCGCCGACAAGGGGTTGGGGAACAATGAGCAGTTCTTC.

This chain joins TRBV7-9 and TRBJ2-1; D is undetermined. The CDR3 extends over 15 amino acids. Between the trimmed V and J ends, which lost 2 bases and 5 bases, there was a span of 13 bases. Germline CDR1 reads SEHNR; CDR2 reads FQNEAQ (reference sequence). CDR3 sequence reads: CASSLNWAIHNEQFF. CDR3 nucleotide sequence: TGTGCCAGCAGCTTAAATTGGGCTATCCACAATGAGCAGTTCTTC. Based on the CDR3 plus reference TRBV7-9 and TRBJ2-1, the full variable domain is DTGVSQNPRHKITKRGQNVTFRCDPISEHNRLYWYRQTLGQGPEFLTYFQNEAQLEKSRLLSDRFSAERPKGSFSTLEIQRTEQGDSAMYLCASSLNWAIHNEQFFGPGTRLTVL.

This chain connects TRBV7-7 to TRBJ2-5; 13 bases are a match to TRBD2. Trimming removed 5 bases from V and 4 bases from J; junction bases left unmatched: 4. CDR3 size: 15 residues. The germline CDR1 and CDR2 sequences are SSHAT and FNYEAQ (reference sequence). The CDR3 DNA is TGTGCCAGCAGCGCACTAGCGGGAGGGGGAGAGACCCAGTACTTC. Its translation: CASSALAGGGETQYF.

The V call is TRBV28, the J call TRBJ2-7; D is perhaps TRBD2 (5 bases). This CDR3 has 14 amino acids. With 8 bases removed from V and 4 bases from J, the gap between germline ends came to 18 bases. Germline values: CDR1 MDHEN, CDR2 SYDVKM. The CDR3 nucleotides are TGTGCCAGCCACCCGGGCGGGCAGGCTTACGAGCAGTACTTC. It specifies CASHPGGQAYEQYF.